This T cell receptor (beta chain) was retrieved from a study of blood T cells in healthy people across ages. The CDR3 runs to 15 residues. V shed 6 bases and J 2 bases; nucleotides not matched to a gene: 12. The germline V gene has CDR1 DFQATT and CDR2 SNEGSKA (reference sequence). Study results and caveats: More naive CD4+ cells and higher diversity marked long-lived donors relative to aged donors.

This clonotype was recorded many times. Its antigen is still unknown. Sample donors were healthy Caucasian individuals that came from Russia, aged about 6 to 100. At least 6.5 million PBMCs were isolated per sample. The use of a sample-barcoded 5' primer and a J-beta primer mix characterized a second PCR of about 6 to 12 cycles. TCRdb re-called the 5' RACE reads through MiXCR, storing one row per CDR3 protein. This table has 1.5 million to 2 million distinct CDR3 sequences, roughly 27% appearing once. The chain uses TRBV20-1 and TRBJ2-5; 7 nucleotides line up with TRBD2. This receptor was taken from a woman between 25 and 40 years old in good health. Sequenced sample: blood. CDR3 sequence reads: CSAPDPLGGQETQYF. DNA of the CDR3: TGCAGTGCACCGGACCCTTTGGGGGGGCAAGAGACCCAGTACTTC.